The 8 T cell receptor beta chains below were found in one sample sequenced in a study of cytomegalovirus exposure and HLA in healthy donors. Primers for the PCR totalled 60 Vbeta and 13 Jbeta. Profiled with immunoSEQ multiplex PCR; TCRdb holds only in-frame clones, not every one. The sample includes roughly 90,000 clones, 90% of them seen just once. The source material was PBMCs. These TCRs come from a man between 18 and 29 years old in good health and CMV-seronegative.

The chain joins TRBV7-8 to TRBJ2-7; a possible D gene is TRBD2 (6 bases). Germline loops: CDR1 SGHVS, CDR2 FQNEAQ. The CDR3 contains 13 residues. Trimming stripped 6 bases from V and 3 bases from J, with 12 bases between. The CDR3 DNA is TGTGCCAGCAGTCCTGCTAGCGTCTACGAGCAGTACTTC. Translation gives CASSPASVYEQYF.

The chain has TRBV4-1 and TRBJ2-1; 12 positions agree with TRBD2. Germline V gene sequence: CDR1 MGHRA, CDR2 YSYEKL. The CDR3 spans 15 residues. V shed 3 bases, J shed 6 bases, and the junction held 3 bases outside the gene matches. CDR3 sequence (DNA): TGCGCCAGCAGCCACGGACTAGCGGGAACCAATGAGCAGTTCTTC. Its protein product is CASSHGLAGTNEQFF.

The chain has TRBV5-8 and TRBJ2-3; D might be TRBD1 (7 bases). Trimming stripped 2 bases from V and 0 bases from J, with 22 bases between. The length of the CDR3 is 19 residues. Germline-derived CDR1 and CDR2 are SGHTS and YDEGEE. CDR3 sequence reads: CASSFGARGETASTDTQYF. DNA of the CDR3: TGTGCCAGCAGCTTCGGTGCCAGGGGGGAAACGGCTAGCACAGATACGCAGTATTTT. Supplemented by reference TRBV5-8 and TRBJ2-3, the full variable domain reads EAGVTQSPTHLIKTRGQQATLRCSPISGHTSVYWYQQALGLGLQFLLWYDEGEERNRGNFPPRFSGRQFPNYSSELNVNALELEDSALYLCASSFGARGETASTDTQYFGPGTRLTVL.

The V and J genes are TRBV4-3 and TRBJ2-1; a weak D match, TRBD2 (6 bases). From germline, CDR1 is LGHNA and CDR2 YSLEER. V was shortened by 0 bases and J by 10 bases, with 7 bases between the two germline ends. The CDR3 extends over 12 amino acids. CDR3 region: CASSQEEGEQFF. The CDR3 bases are TGCGCCAGCAGCCAAGAGGAGGGGGAGCAGTTCTTC.

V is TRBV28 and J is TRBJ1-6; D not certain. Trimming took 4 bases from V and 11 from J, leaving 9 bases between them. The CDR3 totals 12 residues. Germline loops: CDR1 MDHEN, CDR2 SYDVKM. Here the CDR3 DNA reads TGTGCCAGCAGTTCGTCGGGTACACCCCTCCACTTT. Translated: CASSSSGTPLHF.

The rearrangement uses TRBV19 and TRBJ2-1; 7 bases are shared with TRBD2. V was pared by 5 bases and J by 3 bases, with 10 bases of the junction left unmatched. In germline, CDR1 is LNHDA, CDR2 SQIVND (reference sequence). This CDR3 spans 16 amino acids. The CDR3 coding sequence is TGTGCCAGTAGTGCCCAGCGGGATCGGGTCTACAATGAGCAGTTCTTC. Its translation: CASSAQRDRVYNEQFF.

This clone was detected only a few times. The CDR3 loop is CASSPGYRGRNTIYF. The DNA of the CDR3 is TGCGCCAGCAGCCCCGGATACAGGGGTAGAAACACCATATATTTT. The chain uses TRBV4-3 and TRBJ1-3, with 7 bases aligning to TRBD1. The CDR3 sequence is 15 residues long. Germline values: CDR1 LGHNA, CDR2 YSLEER. With 4 bases clipped from V and 5 bases from J, the junction kept 8 bases outside the gene matches.

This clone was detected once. The CDR3 here is CASSEALGHFF. The CDR3 nucleotides are TGTGCCAGCAGTGAGGCTCTCGGACACTTCTTC. The chain carries TRBV6-1 and TRBJ2-1; the D gene is possibly TRBD1 (5 bases). The germline V gene encodes CDR1 MNHNS and CDR2 SASEGT. V dropped 3 bases and J dropped 16 bases, with 13 bases sitting between them. The length of the CDR3 is 11 residues.